This record covers a single T cell receptor beta chain. Its specific antigen is unknown. The sample belongs to a study of monozygotic twins with inflammatory bowel disease (dated by TCRdb to between 2017 and 2020). General notes on the study: A total of approximately 28 monozygotic twin pairs were included in the full study, comprising nine German pairs (four IBD-concordant, five IBD-discordant) and 19 IBD-discordant Danish pairs. Disease-associated traits were sought mainly through comparisons between IBD patients and their genetically identical healthy co-twins within discordant pairs. Each individual had, on average, about 151 000 unique TCRalpha sequences and 181 000 unique TCRbeta sequences available for analysis. Broader findings and caveats from the paper: A decrease in TCRbeta repertoire diversity, as measured by inverse Simpson index, was observed in IBD patients compared with their healthy co-twins. Compared with healthy twins, IBD patients had fewer clonotypes in common with other individuals, a difference most pronounced in patients showing signs of disease activity. The analysis was unable to tell apart different T cell subtypes. Background noise and inter-individual variability may have been introduced into the repertoires by the differing immunosuppressive treatments among patients. The results gave no support for a single strong signal or clonotype linked to IBD. Repertoire similarity did not differ between concordant and discordant twins, which could be due to limited statistical power.

From each donor, a roughly 2.7 ml peripheral blood sample was collected into PAXgene tubes and kept at -80 degrees C. Total RNA was isolated from whole blood with the PAXgene blood miRNA kit on an automated QIAcube, without T cell sorting. Peripheral blood from monozygotic twin pairs, either concordant or discordant for inflammatory bowel disease, underwent deep TCRalpha and TCRbeta repertoire profiling that used unique molecular barcoding. For every twin pair, smoking habits were documented, and each individual was categorised as a current, former or never smoker. Taken from cysteine to phenylalanine, the CDR3 has 15 residues. No DNA accompanies this entry. As encoded in the germline V gene (reference sequence), CDR1 is SGHNT while CDR2 is YYREEE. The library was prepared using 5' RACE. Each TCR library was prepared from about 3,400 ng of total RNA. cDNA was synthesized with SMARTScribe reverse transcriptase in eight separate reactions per sample. During cDNA synthesis, template switching was used to introduce unique molecular identifiers that contained a 6-nucleotide sample barcode. Amplification of TCRalpha and TCRbeta cDNA involved two nested PCRs of roughly 17 and 9 cycles, and each PCR was followed by bead purification. Before amplification, the cDNA was both treated with uracil DNA-glycosylase and purified with the QIAquick PCR purification kit. The second PCR added Illumina TruSeq-compatible adapters along with sample-specific barcodes. Library quality and concentration were checked on TapeStation and Qubit, and libraries were pooled at around 5.3 ng each. Sequencing of the pooled libraries was done on an Illumina HiSeq2500 single-index Rapid Run using custom sequencing primers and 2 x 100 bp reads. For the original study's pipeline: PCR and sequencing errors were corrected by UMI-based consensus assembly using MiGEC version 1.2.6. MiXCR version 2.1.1 was used for V(D)J alignment, clonotype assembly and CDR3 extraction. To normalise gene usage, clonotype sharing and MAIT/NKT TCR abundance, the analysis used the top 1000, 10 000 and 20 000 clonotypes per sample. Diversity was computed as the inverse Simpson index with the vegan R package after downsampling to 27 000 UMIs. Statistical testing used paired Mann-Whitney U tests on the discordant twin pairs and applied Benjamini-Hochberg correction for multiple testing. Through TCRdb reprocessing, the reads give one entry per CDR3 protein sequence; DNA is omitted. The V and J calls and clone size come from TCRdb's table, not from the authors' own analysis. This sample's table has entries for fewer than 150,000 distinct CDR3 sequences. 2% to 3% of the sample is held by the ten biggest clonotypes.

The clonotype was recovered from a human donor with ulcerative colitis or Crohn's disease, or a healthy co-twin of an affected twin (not recorded which). The chain employs TRBV5-4 and TRBJ2-3; TCRdb's D call of TRBD2 is untestable without DNA. The sequencing sample was made of blood. The CDR3 reads as follows: CASSWSGGDTDTQYF. Full variable domain (CDR3 extended with the reference TRBV5-4 and TRBJ2-3 proteins): ETGVTQSPTHLIKTRGQQVTLRCSSQSGHNTVSWYQQALGQGPQFIFQYYREEENGRGNFPPRFSGLQFPNYSSELNVNALELDDSALYLCASSWSGGDTDTQYFGPGTRLTVL.